The 14 T cell receptor beta chains below all came from one sample that was sequenced in a study of shared clonotypes between healthy human individuals. Clones were sequenced by immunoSEQ multiplex PCR, and TCRdb holds only the in-frame ones, with some missing. The sample contains 2,500,000 or so clones, approximately 93% of which appear only once. The sequenced material came from naive CD4+ T cells from PBMCs. Subset denoted: CD45RA+ positively selected. The source is a young man in good health. Some clones in this sample may be carry-over from other donors' samples.

This CDR3 is CASSLLLGGKLFF. CDR3 nucleotide sequence: TGTGCCAGCAGCCTGCTGTTGGGAGGAAAACTGTTTTTT. This chain connects TRBV5-6 to TRBJ1-4; D ambiguous. This CDR3 region has 13 residues. V dropped 4 bases and J dropped 10 bases, with 14 bases sitting between them. CDR1 and CDR2 from the germline V gene are SGHDT and YYEEEE.

The chain couples TRBV2 to TRBJ1-5, with D possibly TRBD1 on 6 matching bases. V was pared by 5 bases and J by 0 bases, with 14 bases between. Looked up from germline, CDR1 is SNHLY and CDR2 is FYNNEI. This CDR3 is 16 amino acids long. The CDR3 loop reads CASSRQGHVSNQPQHF. The CDR3, as DNA: TGTGCCAGCAGTCGGCAGGGACATGTTAGCAATCAGCCCCAGCATTTT.

The chain employs TRBV28 and TRBJ2-7; 13 bases match TRBD2. V shed 5 bases and J 4 bases; nucleotides not matched to a gene: 8. Germline V lookup: CDR1 MDHEN, CDR2 SYDVKM. This CDR3 has 16 residues. The CDR3 loop is CASSISGTSGIYEQYF. The CDR3 region has the DNA TGTGCCAGCAGTATATCCGGGACTAGCGGGATATACGAGCAGTACTTC.

This chain connects TRBV28 to TRBJ1-1, with D possibly matching TRBD1 (6 bases). The V gene's germline CDR1 is MDHEN and CDR2 SYDVKM. V was clipped by 1 base and J by 3 bases, with 15 bases between them. The CDR3 runs to 16 residues. The CDR3 protein is CASSLYPGRGDTEAFF. CDR3 DNA: TGTGCCAGCAGTTTATATCCTGGCAGGGGCGACACTGAAGCTTTCTTT.

The chain couples TRBV4-3 to TRBJ2-5; D unclear. V gave up 0 bases and J gave up 2 bases, with 10 bases separating them. In germline, CDR1 is LGHNA, CDR2 YSLEER. CDR3 length equals 15 residues. CDR3 bases: TGCGCCAGCAGCCAAGACTTAATGGAGCAAGAGACCCAGTACTTC. Its protein product is CASSQDLMEQETQYF.

The CDR3 here is CATLKTSGSWNGELFF. The CDR3 nucleotides read TGTGCCACACTAAAGACTAGCGGGAGTTGGAACGGGGAGCTGTTTTTT. V usage is TRBV7-9 and J usage is TRBJ2-2; 12 nucleotides match TRBD2. The germline gives CDR1 SEHNR, CDR2 FQNEAQ (reference sequence). The CDR3 runs 16 residues. Trimming cost V 10 bases and J 7 bases; bases outside gene matches: 13.

The V call is TRBV5-1, the J call TRBJ2-1; 9 positions agree with TRBD2. CDR3 length: 15 amino acids. The V and J ends lost 2 bases and 6 bases, in that order; junction bases with no gene match: 6. Germline V gene lookup returns CDR1 SGHRS and CDR2 YFSETQ. This CDR3 is CASSFGGRAGNEQFF. The CDR3 nucleotides read TGCGCCAGCAGCTTCGGCGGGAGGGCGGGCAATGAGCAGTTCTTC.

The chain uses TRBV11-2 and TRBJ2-3; 8 bases align to TRBD2. The CDR3 has 16 amino acids. The junction had 11 bases not matched to a gene; V was cut back by 5 bases and J by 4 bases. In germline, CDR1 is SGHAT, CDR2 FQNNGV. The CDR3 spells CASSQGRLAGADTQYF. Written as DNA, the CDR3 is TGTGCCAGCAGCCAGGGGAGGCTAGCGGGCGCAGATACGCAGTATTTT.

This sequence joins TRBV28 and TRBJ2-7; TRBD1 matches at 8 bases. Germline values: CDR1 MDHEN, CDR2 SYDVKM. CDR3 length equals 14 residues. Trimming cost V 6 bases and J 9 bases; bases outside gene matches: 13. CDR3 nucleotides: TGTGCCAGCAGATCCCGACAGGGGAATAGTGTGCAGTACTTC. It codes for CASRSRQGNSVQYF.

This sequence joins TRBV9 and TRBJ2-5; maybe TRBD2 (5 bases). Trimming took off 0 bases at V and 7 bases at J, with 10 bases between the two ends. This CDR3 region has 13 residues. Germline V CDR1 and CDR2: SGDLS, YYNGEE. As DNA, the CDR3 is TGTGCCAGCAGCGTAGCCCCGCTAGCGACCCAGTACTTC. Protein product: CASSVAPLATQYF. The variable domain in full, with the rest retrieved from reference TRBV9 and TRBJ2-5, is DSGVTQTPKHLITATGQRVTLRCSPRSGDLSVYWYQQSLDQGLQFLIQYYNGEERAKGNILERFSAQQFPDLHSELNLSSLELGDSALYFCASSVAPLATQYFGPGTRLLVL.

The chain couples TRBV18 to TRBJ2-3, with D unclear. V gave up 5 bases and J gave up 2 bases, with 8 bases separating them. The CDR3 extends over 13 amino acids. The germline V gene has CDR1 KGHSH and CDR2 LQKENI. The CDR3 nucleotides are TGTGCCAGCTCAGGGCCGGTCACAGATACGCAGTATTTT. This translates into CASSGPVTDTQYF. The full variable domain, its missing parts supplied by reference TRBV18 and TRBJ2-3, is NAGVMQNPRHLVRRRGQEARLRCSPMKGHSHVYWYRQLPEEGLKFMVYLQKENIIDESGMPKERFSAEFPKEGPSILRIQQVVRGDSAAYFCASSGPVTDTQYFGPGTRLTVL.

The rearrangement joins TRBV5-8 to TRBJ1-4; D uncertain. Trimming cost V 0 bases and J 8 bases, with 5 bases left between them. Germline-derived CDR1 and CDR2 are SGHTS and YDEGEE. CDR3 size: 12 residues. This CDR3 is CASSLGVEKLFF. The CDR3 DNA sequence: TGTGCCAGCAGCTTGGGGGTGGAAAAACTGTTTTTT.

The chain has TRBV7-9 and TRBJ2-7; D is ambiguous. Trimming stripped 0 bases from V and 2 bases from J, with 5 bases between. The CDR3 is 13 amino acids. Germline loops: CDR1 SEHNR, CDR2 FQNEAQ (reference sequence). In nucleotides, the CDR3 is TGTGCCAGCAGCTTAGCCCTCGCCTACGAGCAGTACTTC. Translated, it gives CASSLALAYEQYF.

The rearrangement uses TRBV28 and TRBJ1-2, with a tentative D call TRBD1 (6 bases). CDR1 is MDHEN, CDR2 SYDVKM, per germline. The CDR3 runs to 12 residues. CDR3 sequence reads: CATQQGTYGYTF. CDR3 in DNA: TGTGCTACACAACAGGGAACCTATGGCTACACCTTC.